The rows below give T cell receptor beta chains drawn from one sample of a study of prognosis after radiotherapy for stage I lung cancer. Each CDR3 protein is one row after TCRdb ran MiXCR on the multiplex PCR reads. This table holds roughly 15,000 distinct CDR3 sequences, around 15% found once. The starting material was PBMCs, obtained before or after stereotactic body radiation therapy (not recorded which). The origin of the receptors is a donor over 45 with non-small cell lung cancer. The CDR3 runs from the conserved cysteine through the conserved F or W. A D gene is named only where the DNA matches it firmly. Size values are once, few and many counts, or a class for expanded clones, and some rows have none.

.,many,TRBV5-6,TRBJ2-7,CASSPGHTYEQYF,TGTGCCAGCAGCCCAGGACATACCTACGAGCAGTACTTC
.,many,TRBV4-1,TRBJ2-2,CASSQAGDSSQGVTGELFF,TGCGCCAGCAGCCAAGCAGGGGATTCAAGCCAGGGTGTCACCGGGGAGCTGTTTTTT
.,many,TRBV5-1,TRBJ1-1,CASSLGRITDMNTEAFF,TGCGCCAGCAGCTTGGGGCGAATTACGGACATGAACACTGAAGCTTTCTTT
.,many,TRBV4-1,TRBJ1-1,CASSPLGRDLNTEAFF,TGCGCCAGCAGCCCCCTTGGAAGGGACTTAAACACTGAAGCTTTCTTT
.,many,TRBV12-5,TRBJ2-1,CASGYGGPNSEEFF,TGTGCTAGTGGTTACGGGGGGCCTAACTCCGAGGAGTTCTTC
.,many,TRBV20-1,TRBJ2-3,CSARDRSLSWGVTDTQYF,TGCAGTGCTAGAGATAGAAGTCTCTCTTGGGGTGTCACAGATACGCAGTATTTT
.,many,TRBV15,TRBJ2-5,CATSRDRLVPETQYF,TGTGCCACCAGCAGAGATCGGCTGGTCCCGGAGACCCAGTACTTC
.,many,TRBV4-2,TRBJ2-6,CASSIDSPISSGANVLTF,TGTGCCAGCAGCATCGACAGCCCCATTAGCTCTGGGGCCAACGTCCTGACTTTC
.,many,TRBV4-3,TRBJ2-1,CASSQDVADGSNEQFF,TGCGCCAGCAGCCAAGATGTGGCAGATGGGTCAAATGAGCAGTTCTTC
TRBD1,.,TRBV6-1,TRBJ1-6,CASSGTGREPPLHF,TGTGCCAGCAGCGGGACAGGGCGAGAGCCACCCCTCCACTTT
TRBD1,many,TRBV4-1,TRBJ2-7,CASGGDRGYEQYF,TGCGCCAGCGGAGGGGACAGGGGATACGAGCAGTACTTC
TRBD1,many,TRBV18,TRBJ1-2,CASSPRDRGPGYTF,TGTGCCAGCTCACCACGAGACAGGGGTCCTGGCTACACCTTC
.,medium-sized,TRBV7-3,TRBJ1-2,CASSLSGQVPYGYTF,TGTGCCAGCAGCTTATCGGGCCAGGTTCCCTATGGCTACACCTTC
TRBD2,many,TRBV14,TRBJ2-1,CASSEYSGGFSYNEQFF,TGTGCCAGCAGCGAATATAGCGGGGGGTTCTCCTACAATGAGCAGTTCTTC
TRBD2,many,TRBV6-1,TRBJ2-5,CASSEASGGQETQYF,TGTGCCAGCAGTGAAGCTAGCGGGGGGCAAGAGACCCAGTACTTC
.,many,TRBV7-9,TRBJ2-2,CASSFNTGELFF,TGTGCCAGCAGCTTCAATACCGGGGAGCTGTTTTTT
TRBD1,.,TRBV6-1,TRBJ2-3,CASSDGQGAFINTQYF,TGTGCCAGCAGCGATGGACAGGGGGCTTTTATAAATACGCAGTATTTT
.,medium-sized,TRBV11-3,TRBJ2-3,CASSPPLAPDTQYF,TGTGCCAGCAGTCCGCCCCTAGCTCCAGATACGCAGTATTTT
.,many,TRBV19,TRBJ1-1,CASSIAAGVNTEAFF,TGTGCCAGTAGTATAGCAGCAGGGGTAAACACTGAAGCTTTCTTT
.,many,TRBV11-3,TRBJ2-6,CAGASGANVLTF,TGTGCCGGGGCGTCTGGGGCCAACGTCCTGACTTTC
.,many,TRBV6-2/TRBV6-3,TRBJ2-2,CASSYGGINTGELFF,TGTGCCAGCAGTTACGGGGGGATTAACACCGGGGAGCTGTTTTTT
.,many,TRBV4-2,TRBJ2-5,CASSQDRGAVETQYF,TGTGCCAGCAGCCAAGATCGGGGCGCCGTGGAGACCCAGTACTTC
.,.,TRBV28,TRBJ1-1,CASTAPPGRGNTEAFF,TGTGCCAGCACTGCACCGCCCGGCAGGGGGAACACTGAAGCTTTCTTT
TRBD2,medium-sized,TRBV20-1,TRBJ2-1,CSARDSDTSGHNEQFF,TGCAGTGCTAGAGATTCAGACACTAGCGGCCACAATGAGCAGTTCTTC
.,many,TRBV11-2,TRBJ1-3,CASSLDRSGNTIYF,TGTGCCAGCAGCCTAGACAGATCTGGAAACACCATATATTTT
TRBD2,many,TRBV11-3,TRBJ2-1,CASSLGLGTSGINEQFF,TGTGCCAGCAGCTTAGGTCTCGGGACTAGCGGAATAAATGAGCAGTTCTTC
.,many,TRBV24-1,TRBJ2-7,CATSEVRDISYEQYF,TGTGCCACCAGTGAAGTCCGGGACATCTCCTACGAGCAGTACTTC
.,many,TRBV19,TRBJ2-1,CASSIGTNNEQFF,TGTGCCAGTAGTATAGGGACGAACAATGAGCAGTTCTTC
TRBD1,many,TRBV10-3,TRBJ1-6,CAISEGQGNSPLHF,TGTGCCATCAGTGAGGGACAGGGCAATTCACCCCTCCACTTT
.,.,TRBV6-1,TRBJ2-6,CASRIRASGANVLTF,TGTGCCAGCCGTATTAGGGCCTCTGGGGCCAACGTCCTGACTTTC
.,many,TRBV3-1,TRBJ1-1,CASSQHTGKTTEAFF,TGTGCCAGCAGCCAACACACCGGAAAGACCACTGAAGCTTTCTTT
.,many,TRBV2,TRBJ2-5,CASTLRGQETQYF,TGTGCCAGCACCTTACGGGGGCAAGAGACCCAGTACTTC
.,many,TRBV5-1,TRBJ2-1,CASSFGSSYNEQFF,TGCGCCAGCAGCTTTGGCTCGTCCTACAATGAGCAGTTCTTC
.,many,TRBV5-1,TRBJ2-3,CASSLPLQEPTDTQYF,TGCGCCAGCAGCCTCCCGTTGCAGGAGCCCACAGATACGCAGTATTTT
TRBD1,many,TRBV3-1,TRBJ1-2,CASSQGDRAHYGYTF,TGTGCCAGCAGCCAAGGTGACAGGGCCCACTATGGCTACACCTTC
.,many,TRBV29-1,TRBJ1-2,CSVDGGLRGYTF,TGCAGCGTGGATGGGGGACTTCGGGGCTACACCTTC
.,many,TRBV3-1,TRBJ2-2,CASSQFIWRGNTGELFF,TGTGCCAGCAGCCAATTTATCTGGCGGGGGAACACCGGGGAGCTGTTTTTT
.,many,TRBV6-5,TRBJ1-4,CASSYFSPKKLFF,TGTGCCAGCAGTTACTTCAGTCCGAAAAAACTGTTTTTT
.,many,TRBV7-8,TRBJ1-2,CASSLGSKNYGYTF,TGTGCCAGCAGCTTGGGCAGCAAAAACTATGGCTACACCTTC
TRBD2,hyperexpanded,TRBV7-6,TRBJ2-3,CASSFQTSPLGDTQYF,TGTGCCAGCAGCTTTCAGACTAGCCCCCTTGGAGATACGCAGTATTTT
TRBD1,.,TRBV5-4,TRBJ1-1,CASSSPGQGGTEAFF,TGTGCCAGCAGCTCTCCTGGACAGGGCGGCACTGAAGCTTTCTTT
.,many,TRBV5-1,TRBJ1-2,CASSLVVDYGYTF,TGCGCCAGCAGCTTGGTTGTAGACTATGGCTACACCTTC